A selection of T cell receptor beta chains follows, all from one sample in a study of blood T cell repertoires in COVID-19. Sequenced by immunoSEQ multiplex PCR; TCRdb stores in-frame clones only, minus some. The sample holds a few hundred thousand clones, about 90% seen once. The source material was peripheral blood. The origin of the receptors is a man older than 75 with acute or convalescent COVID-19. The CDR3 runs from the conserved cysteine through the conserved F or W. D genes are given only for firm matches. Some rows have no size entry. The others give once, few or many, or a class for an expanded clone.

clone size: .; V gene: TRBV6-5; J gene: TRBJ1-2; D gene: TRBD1; CDR3 length: 14; CDR3 DNA: TGTGCCAGCAGTTACTCGGAGACAGGGGTTGGCTACACCTTC; CDR3 protein: CASSYSETGVGYTF
clone size: .; V gene: TRBV12-3/TRBV12-4; J gene: TRBJ2-1; D gene: .; CDR3 length: 13; CDR3 DNA: TGTGCCAGCAGTTTCAGCGAGTACAATGAGCAGTTCTTC; CDR3 protein: CASSFSEYNEQFF
clone size: .; V gene: TRBV5-4; J gene: TRBJ1-5; D gene: .; CDR3 length: 17; CDR3 DNA: TGTGCCAGCAGCTTGCAACTATCCGGACAGCTAAATCAGCCCCAGCATTTT; CDR3 protein: CASSLQLSGQLNQPQHF
clone size: .; V gene: TRBV5-1; J gene: TRBJ2-2; D gene: TRBD2; CDR3 length: 17; CDR3 DNA: TGCGCCAGCAGCGAATCTAGCGGGGCGAAAAACACCGGGGAGCTGTTTTTT; CDR3 protein: CASSESSGAKNTGELFF
clone size: once; V gene: TRBV7-9; J gene: TRBJ2-1; D gene: .; CDR3 length: 16; CDR3 DNA: TGTGCCAGCAGCTTTAGTGGGAGCGGCTCCTACAATGAGCAGTTCTTC; CDR3 protein: CASSFSGSGSYNEQFF
clone size: few; V gene: TRBV29-1; J gene: TRBJ1-1; D gene: .; CDR3 length: 11; CDR3 DNA: TGCAGCGTGCGCAAGAACACTGAAGCTTTCTTT; CDR3 protein: CSVRKNTEAFF
clone size: .; V gene: TRBV3-1/TRBV3-2; J gene: TRBJ2-2; D gene: TRBD2; CDR3 length: 14; CDR3 DNA: TGTGCCAGCAGCCTCCGGACTAGCGACGGGGAGCTGTTTTTT; CDR3 protein: CASSLRTSDGELFF
clone size: .; V gene: TRBV18; J gene: TRBJ1-1; D gene: TRBD1; CDR3 length: 16; CDR3 DNA: TGTGCCAGCTCACTGCCGGGACAGGGAAAAACGGGTGAAGCTTTCTTT; CDR3 protein: CASSLPGQGKTGEAFF
clone size: few; V gene: TRBV2; J gene: TRBJ2-7; D gene: TRBD2; CDR3 length: 17; CDR3 DNA: TGTGCCAGCAGTAACGGACTAGCGGGGGGTGGCTCCTACGAGCAGTACTTC; CDR3 protein: CASSNGLAGGGSYEQYF
clone size: .; V gene: TRBV23-1; J gene: TRBJ2-7; D gene: TRBD1; CDR3 length: 14; CDR3 DNA: TGCGCCAGCAGTCACGGGACAGGGGGTTCCGAGCAGTACTTC; CDR3 protein: CASSHGTGGSEQYF
clone size: .; V gene: TRBV6-5; J gene: TRBJ2-7; D gene: .; CDR3 length: 14; CDR3 DNA: TGTGCCAGCAGTCAGGACTCCACTGGGTACGAGCAGTACTTC; CDR3 protein: CASSQDSTGYEQYF
clone size: .; V gene: TRBV21-1; J gene: TRBJ2-7; D gene: .; CDR3 length: 15; CDR3 DNA: TGTGCCATCCTTGGAGGACGACAAGGCAATTGTGAGCAGTACTTC; CDR3 protein: CAILGGRQGNCEQYF
clone size: .; V gene: TRBV6-2/TRBV6-3; J gene: TRBJ1-1; D gene: .; CDR3 length: 12; CDR3 DNA: TGTGCCAGCAGTTACGGCCGACTTGAAGCTTTCTTT; CDR3 protein: CASSYGRLEAFF
clone size: .; V gene: TRBV5-1; J gene: TRBJ1-1; D gene: TRBD1; CDR3 length: 15; CDR3 DNA: TGCGCCAGCAGCAGGGGACAGGGGAAGAACACTGAAGCTTTCTTT; CDR3 protein: CASSRGQGKNTEAFF
clone size: .; V gene: TRBV6-2/TRBV6-3; J gene: TRBJ2-1; D gene: .; CDR3 length: 11; CDR3 DNA: TGTGCCAGCAGTAATTCGGGTGAGCAGTTCTTC; CDR3 protein: CASSNSGEQFF
clone size: .; V gene: TRBV4-2; J gene: TRBJ2-1; D gene: TRBD1; CDR3 length: 14; CDR3 DNA: TGTGCCAGCAGCCAAGTAAAGGGGGCTAATGAGCAGTTCTTC; CDR3 protein: CASSQVKGANEQFF
clone size: .; V gene: TRBV7-2; J gene: TRBJ2-5; D gene: TRBD2; CDR3 length: 16; CDR3 DNA: TGTGCCAGCAGCTTCGCCGGGACTAGCGCCCAAGAGACCCAGTACTTC; CDR3 protein: CASSFAGTSAQETQYF
clone size: .; V gene: TRBV11-2; J gene: TRBJ2-1; D gene: TRBD2; CDR3 length: 14; CDR3 DNA: TGTGCCAGCAGCTTTGACGGGGGGTACAATGAGCAGTTCTTC; CDR3 protein: CASSFDGGYNEQFF
clone size: once; V gene: TRBV7-3; J gene: TRBJ2-2; D gene: .; CDR3 length: 18; CDR3 DNA: TGTGCCAGCAGCCCCCAAATTAGTCGACAGGTCGGGTCCGGGGAGCTGTTTTTT; CDR3 protein: CASSPQISRQVGSGELFF
clone size: .; V gene: TRBV12-3/TRBV12-4; J gene: TRBJ2-3; D gene: .; CDR3 length: 12; CDR3 DNA: TGTGCCAGCAGAGGACAGACAGATACGCAGTATTTT; CDR3 protein: CASRGQTDTQYF
clone size: once; V gene: TRBV16; J gene: TRBJ1-5; D gene: .; CDR3 length: 16; CDR3 DNA: TGTGCCAGCAGCCCTCCCGAGGGGGTGAGCAATCAGCCCCAGCATTTT; CDR3 protein: CASSPPEGVSNQPQHF
clone size: .; V gene: TRBV2; J gene: TRBJ2-6; D gene: .; CDR3 length: 15; CDR3 DNA: TGTGCCAGCAGTGTAAGACTGACTGGGGCCAACGTCCTGACTTTC; CDR3 protein: CASSVRLTGANVLTF
clone size: once; V gene: TRBV9; J gene: TRBJ1-6; D gene: .; CDR3 length: 15; CDR3 DNA: TGTGCCAGCAGCGTAGATGGAGGGGTCAATTCACCCCTCCACTTT; CDR3 protein: CASSVDGGVNSPLHF
clone size: .; V gene: TRBV10-3; J gene: TRBJ1-2; D gene: TRBD1; CDR3 length: 16; CDR3 DNA: TGTGCCATCAGAGGGACAGCGATTTTGTTTAACTATGGCTACACCTTC; CDR3 protein: CAIRGTAILFNYGYTF
clone size: once; V gene: TRBV11-2; J gene: TRBJ2-7; D gene: TRBD1; CDR3 length: 19; CDR3 DNA: TGTGCCAGCAGCTTAGATCTAAGGGTGGGCAGGGGGCTGACCTACGAGCAGTACTTC; CDR3 protein: CASSLDLRVGRGLTYEQYF
clone size: .; V gene: TRBV6-2/TRBV6-3; J gene: TRBJ2-7; D gene: .; CDR3 length: 16; CDR3 DNA: TGTGCCAGCAGTTACTCGAAAACAACGCCTCCTTCCGAGCAGTACTTC; CDR3 protein: CASSYSKTTPPSEQYF
clone size: .; V gene: TRBV5-4; J gene: TRBJ2-1; D gene: TRBD2; CDR3 length: 15; CDR3 DNA: TGTGCCAGCAGCCTGGGACTAGCGGGAGACAATGAGCAGTTCTTC; CDR3 protein: CASSLGLAGDNEQFF
clone size: once; V gene: TRBV9; J gene: TRBJ2-1; D gene: TRBD2; CDR3 length: 15; CDR3 DNA: TGTGCCAGCAGCGTAGATAGCGGGATATACAATGAGCAGTTCTTC; CDR3 protein: CASSVDSGIYNEQFF
clone size: .; V gene: TRBV5-1; J gene: TRBJ1-2; D gene: TRBD1; CDR3 length: 16; CDR3 DNA: TGCGCCAGCAGCCCAAGACCGGGACAGGACATATATGGCTACACCTTC; CDR3 protein: CASSPRPGQDIYGYTF
clone size: .; V gene: TRBV5-8; J gene: TRBJ1-1; D gene: .; CDR3 length: 12; CDR3 DNA: TGTGCCAGCGGAGGCGGTAACACTGAAGCTTTCTTT; CDR3 protein: CASGGGNTEAFF
clone size: .; V gene: TRBV29-1; J gene: TRBJ1-3; D gene: TRBD1; CDR3 length: 14; CDR3 DNA: TGCAGCGGGGGGACAGGCGACTCTGGAAACACCATATATTTT; CDR3 protein: CSGGTGDSGNTIYF
clone size: .; V gene: TRBV15; J gene: TRBJ2-7; D gene: .; CDR3 length: 15; CDR3 DNA: TGTGCCACCAGCAGAGATCGACAGCAGACTTACGAGCAGTACTTC; CDR3 protein: CATSRDRQQTYEQYF
clone size: .; V gene: TRBV14; J gene: TRBJ2-7; D gene: .; CDR3 length: 17; CDR3 DNA: TGTGCCAGCAGCCAAGGAAGGGGCCGGACAGCTACCTACGAGCAGTACTTC; CDR3 protein: CASSQGRGRTATYEQYF
clone size: .; V gene: TRBV5-1; J gene: TRBJ2-7; D gene: TRBD1; CDR3 length: 17; CDR3 DNA: TGCGCCAGCAGCTCGCCCGGGACAGGGATACGTCGCTACGAGCAGTACTTC; CDR3 protein: CASSSPGTGIRRYEQYF
clone size: .; V gene: TRBV19; J gene: TRBJ2-7; D gene: TRBD2; CDR3 length: 13; CDR3 DNA: TGTGCCAGTAGCTCTAGCGGGAGGGTGGAGCAGTACTTC; CDR3 protein: CASSSSGRVEQYF
clone size: .; V gene: TRBV5-6; J gene: TRBJ1-3; D gene: .; CDR3 length: 14; CDR3 DNA: TGTGCCAGCAGCCGGATAGACACTGGCTACACCATATATTTT; CDR3 protein: CASSRIDTGYTIYF
clone size: .; V gene: TRBV18; J gene: TRBJ2-7; D gene: .; CDR3 length: 14; CDR3 DNA: TGTGCCAGCGCCCCGGCCACAGGGAACTACGAGCAGTACTTC; CDR3 protein: CASAPATGNYEQYF
clone size: .; V gene: TRBV7-9; J gene: TRBJ1-5; D gene: .; CDR3 length: 14; CDR3 DNA: TGTGCCAGCAGCCATCCCGGGGGCAATCAGCCCCAGCATTTT; CDR3 protein: CASSHPGGNQPQHF
clone size: .; V gene: TRBV19; J gene: TRBJ2-6; D gene: .; CDR3 length: 19; CDR3 DNA: TGTGCCAGTAGTATAAAGCGACAGGTTGCACGATCTGGGGCCAACGTCCTGACTTTC; CDR3 protein: CASSIKRQVARSGANVLTF
clone size: .; V gene: TRBV3-1/TRBV3-2; J gene: TRBJ2-5; D gene: TRBD1; CDR3 length: 14; CDR3 DNA: TGTGCCAGCAGCCTACAGGGGACCCAAGAGACCCAGTACTTC; CDR3 protein: CASSLQGTQETQYF
clone size: once; V gene: TRBV28; J gene: TRBJ2-2; D gene: TRBD2; CDR3 length: 16; CDR3 DNA: TGTGCCAGCATTCGATCGCTAGCGGGAGAGGCCGGGGAGCTGTTTTTT; CDR3 protein: CASIRSLAGEAGELFF
clone size: .; V gene: TRBV28; J gene: TRBJ1-2; D gene: TRBD1; CDR3 length: 13; CDR3 DNA: TGTGCCAGCAGAGCCACAGGGGCCCTAGGCTACACCTTC; CDR3 protein: CASRATGALGYTF
clone size: .; V gene: TRBV29-1; J gene: TRBJ2-7; D gene: TRBD1; CDR3 length: 13; CDR3 DNA: TGCAGCGTTTCATCCGGGACAGAGTACGAGCAGTACTTC; CDR3 protein: CSVSSGTEYEQYF
clone size: .; V gene: TRBV2; J gene: TRBJ1-2; D gene: TRBD1; CDR3 length: 14; CDR3 DNA: TGTGCCAGCAGTGGGGACAGGGGGCGGAATGGCTACACCTTC; CDR3 protein: CASSGDRGRNGYTF
clone size: .; V gene: TRBV18; J gene: TRBJ2-7; D gene: TRBD1; CDR3 length: 14; CDR3 DNA: TGTGCCAGCTCACAACAGGGGGCAGGCTACGAGCAGTACTTC; CDR3 protein: CASSQQGAGYEQYF
clone size: .; V gene: TRBV24-1; J gene: TRBJ2-5; D gene: .; CDR3 length: 16; CDR3 DNA: TGTGCCACCAGTGATTCCGACGGTACAGGGTCTGAGACCCAGTACTTC; CDR3 protein: CATSDSDGTGSETQYF
clone size: .; V gene: TRBV28; J gene: TRBJ2-3; D gene: TRBD1; CDR3 length: 13; CDR3 DNA: TGTGCCAGCAGTACAGGGGGCACAGATACGCAGTATTTT; CDR3 protein: CASSTGGTDTQYF
clone size: .; V gene: TRBV6-6; J gene: TRBJ1-4; D gene: .; CDR3 length: 15; CDR3 DNA: TGTGCCAGCAACGACGCTTGGGGCGTAGGGGAAAAACTGTTTTTT; CDR3 protein: CASNDAWGVGEKLFF
clone size: .; V gene: TRBV28; J gene: TRBJ2-7; D gene: .; CDR3 length: 16; CDR3 DNA: TGTGCCAGCAGCCGATTACTCCGGGGGATCCCCTACGAGCAGTACTTC; CDR3 protein: CASSRLLRGIPYEQYF
clone size: .; V gene: TRBV29-1; J gene: TRBJ1-1; D gene: TRBD1; CDR3 length: 13; CDR3 DNA: TGCAGCTCCCGGGACAGCATGAACACTGAAGCTTTCTTT; CDR3 protein: CSSRDSMNTEAFF
clone size: .; V gene: TRBV19; J gene: TRBJ2-1; D gene: TRBD2; CDR3 length: 14; CDR3 DNA: TGTGCCAGTAGGGCCAGCGGGGGCCGGGGTGAGCAGTTCTTC; CDR3 protein: CASRASGGRGEQFF
clone size: .; V gene: TRBV9; J gene: TRBJ2-7; D gene: TRBD2; CDR3 length: 15; CDR3 DNA: TGTGCCAGCAGCGGGGGACTAGCGGGAGGGTACGAGCAGTACTTC; CDR3 protein: CASSGGLAGGYEQYF
clone size: .; V gene: TRBV6-8; J gene: TRBJ2-5; D gene: TRBD2; CDR3 length: 16; CDR3 DNA: TGTGCCAGCAGTTACTCGAGCGGGATGGGGCAAGAGACCCAGTACTTC; CDR3 protein: CASSYSSGMGQETQYF